The 30 T cell receptor beta chains listed next were all sequenced from one sample in a study of regulatory T cells in long-lasting Graves disease. iRepertoire HTBI primers and Arm-PCR of CDR3 regions built TCR beta libraries. TCRdb re-called the multiplex PCR reads through MiXCR, storing one row per CDR3 protein. Of 390,000 or so distinct CDR3 sequences listed, 23% are singletons. Time point meaning: persistent/refractory GD, antithyroid drugs over 5 years with positive TRAb. RNA isolated from PBMCs was used to make the TCR library. Here the sequenced sample was peripheral blood mononuclear cells (PBMCs), taken when the disease was refractory, from a patient treated with antithyroid drugs. Receptor source: a woman in her thirties or forties with Graves disease.

The chain carries TRBV28 and TRBJ2-3, with D unresolved. Germline CDR1 is MDHEN and CDR2 is SYDVKM. The CDR3 length is 15 residues. V was trimmed by 5 bases and J by 0 bases, leaving 12 bases between them. CDR3 sequence reads: CASSQSTYSTDTQYF. The CDR3 DNA reads as TGTGCCAGCAGTCAATCGACCTATAGCACAGATACGCAGTATTTT.

This rearrangement joins TRBV6-2 or TRBV6-3 to TRBJ2-7; TRBD1 aligns across 9 bases. CDR1 is MNHEY and CDR2 is SVGEGT in the germline V gene. The CDR3 runs to 14 residues. Unmatched junction bases numbered 6, after V lost 6 bases and J lost 3 bases. The CDR3 region has the DNA TGTGCCAGCAGGGTTGACAGGGGGGGCTACGAGCAGTACTTC. This translates into CASRVDRGGYEQYF.

This clonotype was picked up many times. The chain is built from TRBV28 and TRBJ1-2, with 11 bases matching TRBD1. V lost 4 bases to trimming and J lost 8 bases; unmatched junction nucleotides: 12. Germline V lookup: CDR1 MDHEN, CDR2 SYDVKM. The CDR3 contains 16 residues. CDR3 sequence: CASSSPGTGGSGGYTF. CDR3 in DNA: TGTGCCAGCAGTTCACCCGGGACAGGGGGTTCGGGGGGCTACACCTTC.

This chain uses TRBV3-1 with TRBJ2-7; D is possibly TRBD2 (5 bases). There are 12 residues in the CDR3. V was trimmed by 2 bases and J by 10 bases, leaving 12 bases between them. Germline loops: CDR1 LGHDT, CDR2 YNNKEL (reference sequence). CDR3 DNA: TGTGCCAGCAGCCAACCCGGGAAGGGACAGTACTTC. This gives the protein CASSQPGKGQYF.

The chain is built from TRBV11-2 and TRBJ2-4; possible D gene TRBD1, 6 bases. Per the germline V gene, CDR1 is SGHAT and CDR2 is FQNNGV. The CDR3 spans 15 residues. Trimming stripped 4 bases from V and 6 bases from J, with 16 bases between. The CDR3 here is CASSSGTPRGNIQYF. DNA of the CDR3: TGTGCCAGCAGCTCCGGGACACCCCGGGGAAACATTCAGTACTTC.

A remark on this clonotype: A read error may explain this, as a much larger clone is one base away. V usage is TRBV6-1 and J usage is TRBJ1-4; the match to TRBD1 covers 7 bases. The CDR3 length is 14 residues. The trim removed 6 bases at V and 3 bases at J, leaving 4 bases unmatched. The germline V gene has CDR1 MNHNS and CDR2 SASEGT. CDR3 region: CASSKTGANEKLFF. The CDR3 DNA sequence: TGTGCCAGCAGCAAAACAGGGGCTAATGAAAAACTGTTTTTT.

The sample holds many counts of this clonotype. The chain joins TRBV28 to TRBJ2-7; no firm D call. Between the trimmed V and J ends, which lost 7 bases and 0 bases, there was a span of 10 bases. The germline V gene encodes CDR1 MDHEN and CDR2 SYDVKM. The CDR3 extends over 13 amino acids. CDR3 bases: TGTGCCAGCACCGGTTCCGTCTCCTACGAGCAGTACTTC. This sequence encodes CASTGSVSYEQYF. Drawing the rest from reference TRBV28 and TRBJ2-7, the complete variable domain is DVKVTQSSRYLVKRTGEKVFLECVQDMDHENMFWYRQDPGLGLRLIYFSYDVKMKEKGDIPEGYSVSREKKERFSLILESASTNQTSMYLCASTGSVSYEQYFGPGTRLTVT.

Note on this clonotype: A much larger clone sits a single nucleotide away, making a read error possible. This rearrangement joins TRBV7-2 to TRBJ2-5, with unresolved D. The CDR3 loop spans 15 amino acids. V was trimmed by 5 bases and J by 4 bases, leaving 17 bases between them. CDR1 SGHTA and CDR2 FQGNSA come from the germline V gene. CDR3: CASSISVAIRETQYF. CDR3 bases: TGTGCCAGCAGCATCTCAGTGGCTATCCGAGAGACCCAGTACTTC. The full variable domain, with the rest looked up from reference TRBV7-2 and TRBJ2-5, is GAGVSQSPSNKVTEKGKDVELRCDPISGHTALYWYRQSLGQGLEFLIYFQGNSAPDKSGLPSDRFSAERTGGSVSTLTIQRTQQEDSAVYLCASSISVAIRETQYFGPGTRLLVL.

The chain is built from TRBV5-4 and TRBJ1-1; tentative D call: TRBD1 (5 bases). Germline-derived CDR1 and CDR2 are SGHNT and YYREEE (reference sequence). Trimming left V 4 bases short and J 4 bases short, with 14 bases between. This CDR3 comprises 14 residues. Here the CDR3 reads CASSGAPHGTEAFF. The CDR3 DNA reads TGTGCCAGCAGCGGGGCCCCGCACGGCACTGAAGCTTTCTTT.

In regard to this clonotype: This may be a read error: a much more frequent sequence differs by one nucleotide. The rearrangement joins TRBV12-3 or TRBV12-4 to TRBJ2-2, with 13 bases that match TRBD2. The CDR3 runs to 17 residues. Trimming removed 7 bases from V and 6 bases from J; junction bases left unmatched: 11. The DNA for the CDR3 is TGTGCCAGCACCCGGACTAGCGGGAGCACAAACCCCGGGGAGCTGTTTTTT. It specifies CASTRTSGSTNPGELFF.

This clonotype was counted at least ten times. The chain joins TRBV2 to TRBJ2-7; D is possibly TRBD2 (6 bases). Per germline, CDR1 SNHLY and CDR2 FYNNEI. The CDR3 loop spans 11 amino acids. Between the trimmed V and J ends, which lost 11 bases and 1 base, there was a span of 9 bases. The CDR3 DNA sequence: TGTGCCGGAGGGGCTTCCTACGAGCAGTACTTC. Translation gives CAGGASYEQYF.

This clonotype was seen more than once but under ten times. The chain is built from TRBV15 and TRBJ1-1; D is unclear. The CDR3 totals 15 residues. Germline V gives CDR1 LNHNV, CDR2 YYDKDF (reference sequence). With 2 bases removed from V and 0 bases from J, the gap between germline ends came to 10 bases. The CDR3 sequence: CATSRSQPLNTEAFF. DNA of the CDR3: TGTGCCACCAGCAGATCCCAACCTTTGAACACTGAAGCTTTCTTT.

The V and J genes are TRBV30 and TRBJ2-2; D might be TRBD2 (6 bases). The V end was cut by 1 base, the J end by 4 bases, with 10 bases between. The germline V gene encodes CDR1 GTSNPN and CDR2 SVGIG (reference sequence). The CDR3 is 14 residues long. The CDR3 sequence is CAWSESGVTGELFF. CDR3 DNA sequence: TGTGCCTGGAGTGAGTCGGGAGTCACCGGGGAGCTGTTTTTT.

This clonotype was recorded a few times. The junction does not match germline at one end; this may be a read error. This chain joins TRBV5-1 and TRBJ2-7, with 10 bases matching TRBD1. Germline V lookup: CDR1 SGHRS, CDR2 YFSETQ. The CDR3 extends over 13 amino acids. The CDR3 here is CTSSWTGGHEQYF. Written as DNA, the CDR3 is TGCACCAGCAGCTGGACAGGGGGACACGAGCAGTACTTC.

V is TRBV20-1 and J is TRBJ2-2, with 12 bases identical to TRBD2. The length of the CDR3 is 17 residues. Germline V gene lookup returns CDR1 DFQATT and CDR2 SNEGSKA (reference sequence). The V segment lost 1 base and the J segment 4 bases; nucleotides outside the gene matches: 7. CDR3 amino acids: CSARGILAGGSTGELFF. The DNA of the CDR3 is TGCAGTGCTAGAGGGATACTAGCGGGAGGTTCCACCGGGGAGCTGTTTTTT.

The V call is TRBV7-3, the J call TRBJ2-1; no reliable D call. Trimming cost V 6 bases and J 5 bases, with 5 bases left between them. The length of the CDR3 is 11 residues. Germline V CDR1 and CDR2: SGHTA, FQGTGA. In nucleotides, the CDR3 is TGTGCCAGCAGTCGGGACAATGAGCAGTTCTTC. Residues: CASSRDNEQFF.

The J gene is TRBJ2-1, the V gene TRBV19; D is tentatively TRBD1 or TRBD2 (6 bases each). The V gene's germline CDR1 is LNHDA and CDR2 SQIVND (reference sequence). The CDR3 contains 17 residues. V lost 5 bases, J lost 4 bases, and 21 bases lay in between. The CDR3 DNA is TGTGCCAGTAGTTCTCAAGTCGGGACACGGGGGTACAATGAGCAGTTCTTC. This encodes CASSSQVGTRGYNEQFF.

This CDR3 reads CSARDWEGPSYEQYF. The CDR3 DNA sequence: TGCAGTGCTAGAGATTGGGAGGGACCCTCCTACGAGCAGTACTTC. The V gene is TRBV20-1, the J gene TRBJ2-7; the match to TRBD2 covers 7 bases. The CDR3 runs 15 residues. V lost 0 bases to trimming and J lost 0 bases; unmatched junction nucleotides: 5. In germline, CDR1 is DFQATT, CDR2 SNEGSKA (reference sequence).

This clonotype was counted only a few times. V gene TRBV20-1 combines with J gene TRBJ1-1, with no clear D. The germline V gene encodes CDR1 DFQATT and CDR2 SNEGSKA (reference sequence). This CDR3 contains 13 residues. The ends were cut back, 1 base at V and 1 base at J, with 7 bases in the middle. Here the CDR3 DNA reads TGCAGTGCTAGAGGTTCCCCGAACACTGAAGCTTTCTTT. Translated: CSARGSPNTEAFF.

This clonotype was seen at least ten times. V and J are TRBV11-2 and TRBJ2-4; D is unclear. The CDR3 has 16 amino acids. Germline CDR1 SGHAT, CDR2 FQNNGV. V lost 5 bases, J lost 3 bases, and 17 bases lay in between. CDR3: CASSPQANSDKNIQYF. CDR3 DNA sequence: TGTGCCAGCAGCCCCCAAGCGAACAGTGACAAAAACATTCAGTACTTC.

This clonotype was recorded a few times. The rearrangement uses TRBV11-1 and TRBJ2-1; perhaps TRBD2 as D (5 bases). From germline, CDR1 is SGHAT and CDR2 FQDESV (reference sequence). The CDR3 runs 12 residues. Deletions cut 4 bases from V and 6 bases from J, with 7 bases between. As DNA, the CDR3 is TGTGCCAGCAGCTACGGAGGCAATGAGCAGTTCTTC. Amino acids: CASSYGGNEQFF.

This clonotype was seen just once. The chain has TRBV6-2 or TRBV6-3 and TRBJ2-7, with 15 bases that match TRBD2. The trim removed 6 bases at V and 4 bases at J, leaving 16 bases unmatched. This CDR3 is 19 amino acids long. CDR1 and CDR2 from the germline V gene are MNHEY and SVGEGT. CDR3 DNA sequence: TGTGCCAGCAGCGACCCGGGACTAGCGGGAGGTACTGGTAGATACGAGCAGTACTTC. Protein product: CASSDPGLAGGTGRYEQYF.

This clonotype occurred many times. The chain recombines TRBV11-2 with TRBJ1-4; 8 bases are a match to TRBD1. The CDR3 sequence is 14 residues long. Germline assignment: CDR1 SGHAT and CDR2 FQNNGV. Trimming removed 4 bases from V and 7 bases from J; junction bases left unmatched: 5. The CDR3 DNA sequence: TGTGCCAGCAGCTCGGACAGGGCGACTGAAAAACTGTTTTTT. Its protein product is CASSSDRATEKLFF.

This clonotype showed up many times. V is TRBV20-1 and J is TRBJ2-7; 9 bases map to TRBD1. The length of the CDR3 is 14 residues. Per the germline V gene, CDR1 is DFQATT and CDR2 is SNEGSKA (reference sequence). V lost 5 bases, J lost 4 bases, and 9 bases stayed unmatched. The CDR3 here is CSASARTGEYEQYF. In DNA, the CDR3 is TGCAGTGCTTCCGCCAGGACAGGGGAATACGAGCAGTACTTC.

In its sample, this clonotype was seen once. The chain employs TRBV12-3 or TRBV12-4 and TRBJ2-7; 7 bases align to TRBD2. This CDR3 comprises 13 residues. The trim removed 8 bases at V and 8 bases at J, leaving 12 bases unmatched. The CDR3 reads CASALGGSNKQYF. CDR3 coding DNA: TGTGCCAGCGCCCTCGGGGGGAGCAACAAGCAGTACTTC.

This clonotype has at least ten counts. This chain uses TRBV2 with TRBJ1-2; D is ambiguous. Per the germline V gene, CDR1 is SNHLY and CDR2 is FYNNEI. CDR3 length: 12 residues. V lost 4 bases and J 1 base, leaving 4 bases between the germline ends. The chain's CDR3 is CASSVYNYGYTF. Written as DNA, the CDR3 is TGTGCCAGCAGTGTCTATAACTATGGCTACACCTTC.

J is TRBJ2-1 and V is TRBV9; 12 bases fit TRBD1. Germline CDR1 and CDR2: SGDLS and YYNGEE. With 3 bases clipped from V and 9 bases from J, the junction kept 10 bases outside the gene matches. This CDR3 has 16 residues. CDR3 in amino acids: CASSGPRDRGLGEQFF. The CDR3 nucleotides are TGTGCCAGCAGCGGACCCCGGGACAGGGGGCTCGGTGAGCAGTTCTTC.

V is TRBV6-2 or TRBV6-3 and J is TRBJ1-3; D ambiguous. CDR1 is MNHEY, CDR2 SVGEGT, per germline. Trimming removed 5 bases at V and 2 bases at J, with 22 bases between. The CDR3 totals 18 residues. CDR3 protein: CASSVKSLSLGAGNTIYF. CDR3 nucleotide sequence: TGTGCCAGCAGTGTAAAGTCCTTATCCCTAGGAGCTGGAAACACCATATATTTT.

This clonotype was detected once. The chain has TRBV12-3 or TRBV12-4 and TRBJ2-1; 7 bases agree with TRBD2. This CDR3 spans 12 amino acids. J was trimmed by 15 bases and V by 2 bases; bases with no gene match: 7. DNA of the CDR3: TGTGCCAGCAGTTTATGGCGGGAGCAGACGTTCTTC. Amino acids: CASSLWREQTFF.

This clonotype was recorded a few times. The V call is TRBV19, the J call TRBJ1-1, with D possibly matching TRBD1 (5 bases). V was trimmed by 3 bases and J by 3 bases, leaving 11 bases between them. CDR1 and CDR2 from the germline V gene are LNHDA and SQIVND (reference sequence). The CDR3 spans 14 residues. This CDR3 reads CASSIRGEDTEAFF. The CDR3 nucleotides are TGTGCCAGTAGTATTCGGGGGGAGGACACTGAAGCTTTCTTT.